Below, 26 T cell receptor beta chains from the same sample are listed, as sequenced in a study of cytomegalovirus exposure and HLA in healthy donors. PCR was performed using 60 Vbeta and 13 Jbeta primers. This table comes from immunoSEQ multiplex PCR, and its TCRdb copy is limited to in-frame clones, with some not included. Of 220,000 or so clones in the sample, roughly 70% were seen once. Sequenced input: PBMCs. The receptors stem from a woman aged 25 to 39 in good health and CMV-seronegative.

The sample holds a few counts of this clone. J is TRBJ2-3 and V is TRBV29-1, with 8 bases aligning to TRBD2. CDR1 is SQVTM, CDR2 ANQGSEA, per germline. V was pared by 3 bases and J by 2 bases, with 13 bases of the junction left unmatched. The CDR3 loop spans 17 amino acids. CDR3: CSVEGGVAGMYTDTQYF. The CDR3 DNA follows: TGCAGCGTTGAGGGGGGAGTAGCGGGAATGTACACAGATACGCAGTATTTT.

This chain connects TRBV2 to TRBJ1-4, with a tentative D call TRBD1 (5 bases). Germline assignment: CDR1 SNHLY and CDR2 FYNNEI. V was clipped by 2 bases and J by 5 bases, with 12 bases between them. CDR3 size: 15 residues. The CDR3 is CASSETMGLNEKLFF. CDR3 nucleotides: TGTGCCAGCAGTGAAACGATGGGACTGAATGAAAAACTGTTTTTT.

The chain uses TRBV2 and TRBJ2-5; D gene uncertain. The V gene lost 6 bases and the J gene lost 2 bases, with 19 bases spanning the gap. The CDR3 loop spans 16 amino acids. Germline V CDR1 and CDR2: SNHLY, FYNNEI. The CDR3: CASRANSIPLQETQYF. The CDR3 region has the DNA TGTGCCAGCAGGGCAAACAGCATCCCCTTACAAGAGACCCAGTACTTC. The whole variable domain, filled in from reference TRBV2 and TRBJ2-5, reads EPEVTQTPSHQVTQMGQEVILRCVPISNHLYFYWYRQILGQKVEFLVSFYNNEISEKSEIFDDQFSVERPDGSNFTLKIRSTKLEDSAMYFCASRANSIPLQETQYFGPGTRLLVL.

The chain links TRBV7-3 to TRBJ2-5; 11 positions match TRBD1. The CDR3 is made up of 16 amino acids. Germline assignment: CDR1 SGHTA and CDR2 FQGTGA. Trimming removed 4 bases from V and 5 bases from J; junction bases left unmatched: 9. Here the CDR3 DNA reads TGTGCCAGCAGCTCGGCACCGGGGGACAGGGGGGAGACCCAGTACTTC. It specifies CASSSAPGDRGETQYF.

With regard to this clone: Other DNA variants within this sample encode the same CDR3. The chain couples TRBV30 to TRBJ1-6; maybe TRBD1 (6 bases). V was pared by 1 base and J by 1 base, with 11 bases between. Germline V gives CDR1 GTSNPN, CDR2 SVGIG (reference sequence). The CDR3 loop spans 16 amino acids. This CDR3 is CAWSAPRGSYNSPLHF. CDR3 coding DNA: TGTGCCTGGAGTGCCCCCAGGGGATCCTATAATTCACCCCTCCACTTT.

CDR3 nucleotides: TGTGCCAGCAGTTCCCTCTCGGGGGGAGACTGGGAAGCTTTCTTT. Its protein product is CASSSLSGGDWEAFF. This chain joins TRBV6-6 and TRBJ1-1, with D possibly matching TRBD1 (5 bases). In germline, CDR1 is MNHNY, CDR2 SVGAGI (reference sequence). This CDR3 contains 15 residues. V lost 4 bases to trimming and J lost 8 bases, with 20 bases between them.

The gene calls are TRBV7-8 and TRBJ2-2; D ambiguous. CDR1 is SGHVS and CDR2 is FQNEAQ in the germline V gene. Trimming removed 6 bases from V and 0 bases from J, with 17 bases in between. The CDR3 runs to 17 residues. CDR3 in DNA: TGTGCCAGCAGTTCCTTCGGCCGGGTCGCGAACACCGGGGAGCTGTTTTTT. Translating it yields CASSSFGRVANTGELFF. Filled out from reference TRBV7-8 and TRBJ2-2, the complete variable domain reads GAGVSQSPRYKVAKRGQDVALRCDPISGHVSLFWYQQALGQGPEFLTYFQNEAQLDKSGLPSDRFFAERPEGSVSTLKIQRTQQEDSAVYLCASSSFGRVANTGELFFGEGSRLTVL.

In DNA, the CDR3 is TGCGCCAGCAGCTTCCAGGGGGAAAAAGAGACCCAGTACTTC. Translating gives CASSFQGEKETQYF. The chain carries TRBV5-1 and TRBJ2-5; 7 bases match TRBD1. Trimming at V came to 2 bases and at J to 3 bases, leaving 4 bases not matched to a gene. This CDR3 comprises 14 residues. The germline V gene encodes CDR1 SGHRS and CDR2 YFSETQ.

This clone came up a few times. The J gene is TRBJ1-4, the V gene TRBV9; D perhaps matches TRBD1 (6 bases). Germline CDR1 reads SGDLS; CDR2 reads YYNGEE. Trimming left V 1 base short and J 8 bases short, with 15 bases between. The length of the CDR3 is 15 residues. CDR3 sequence (DNA): TGTGCCAGCAGCGTATCGGCAGGGGTGAAGGAAAAACTGTTTTTT. This gives the protein CASSVSAGVKEKLFF.

This clone turned up a few times. V and J are TRBV5-6 and TRBJ2-3; 10 bases fit TRBD2. Germline values: CDR1 SGHDT, CDR2 YYEEEE. Trimming removed 2 bases from V and 0 bases from J; junction bases left unmatched: 9. This CDR3 is built from 18 residues. The chain's CDR3 is CASSLGLSGRPSTDTQYF. The CDR3 DNA sequence: TGTGCCAGCAGCTTAGGTCTTAGCGGGAGGCCCAGCACAGATACGCAGTATTTT. Full variable domain (remainder filled in from reference TRBV5-6 and TRBJ2-3): DAGVTQSPTHLIKTRGQQVTLRCSPKSGHDTVSWYQQALGQGPQFIFQYYEEEERQRGNFPDRFSGHQFPNYSSELNVNALLLGDSALYLCASSLGLSGRPSTDTQYFGPGTRLTVL.

This sequence joins TRBV18 and TRBJ1-2; D call uncertain. The CDR3 loop spans 11 amino acids. Trimming removed 6 bases at V and 7 bases at J, with 9 bases between. From germline, CDR1 is KGHSH and CDR2 LQKENI. For the CDR3, the DNA is TGTGCCAGCTCTCTCGAGGGTGGCTACACCTTC. This gives the protein CASSLEGGYTF.

This sequence joins TRBV2 and TRBJ2-7; TRBD2 matches at 8 bases. The CDR3 has 14 residues. CDR1 is SNHLY and CDR2 is FYNNEI in the germline V gene. Germline trimming cut 7 bases from V and 3 bases from J; bases unmatched to any gene: 8. The CDR3 DNA reads TGTGCCAGCACTATCCTAGCGGGCGGCTACGAGCAGTACTTC. Translated: CASTILAGGYEQYF.

Only one count was recorded for this clone. This chain connects TRBV6-6 to TRBJ1-2, with TRBD1 identical over 7 bases. The CDR3 contains 14 residues. J gave up 7 bases and V 2 bases, and 7 bases lay outside the gene matches. CDR1 and CDR2 (germline): MNHNY, SVGAGI (reference sequence). Here the CDR3 reads CASSYEGALGGYTF. In DNA, the CDR3 is TGTGCCAGCAGTTACGAGGGGGCGCTTGGTGGCTACACCTTC.

This clone was recorded a few times. V is TRBV30 and J is TRBJ2-7, with a tentative D call TRBD1 (6 bases). The CDR3 covers 13 residues. Between the trimmed V and J ends, which lost 0 bases and 3 bases, there was a span of 9 bases. CDR1 and CDR2 (germline): GTSNPN, SVGIG (reference sequence). The CDR3 coding sequence is TGTGCCTGGAGTGTACGGACAGACTACGAGCAGTACTTC. This sequence encodes CAWSVRTDYEQYF.

The chain employs TRBV27 and TRBJ1-5; TRBD1 matches 7 bases. Germline V lookup: CDR1 MNHEY, CDR2 SMNVEV (reference sequence). J lost 6 bases, V lost 5 bases, and 7 bases had no gene match. CDR3 length: 14 amino acids. The CDR3 loop reads CASSGQGESQPQHF. For the CDR3, the DNA is TGTGCCAGCAGTGGCCAGGGGGAGAGTCAGCCCCAGCATTTT.

The chain links TRBV4-1 to TRBJ1-1; unclear D gene. Trimming stripped 7 bases from V and 5 bases from J, with 8 bases between. Germline CDR1 is MGHRA and CDR2 is YSYEKL. The CDR3 spans 11 residues. The CDR3 nucleotides are TGCGCCAGCAATCGGGGAACTGAAGCTTTCTTT. Translated, it gives CASNRGTEAFF.

This clone appeared a few times. Its ends do not fully match the called genes, so a read error is possible. The gene calls are TRBV19 and TRBJ2-3; 9 bases match TRBD2. There are 12 residues in the CDR3. Germline CDR1 and CDR2: LNHDA and SQIVND (reference sequence). CDR3 DNA: TGCTCCACCGGGAGCGGGGGGCTCACGCAGTATTTT. Residues: CSTGSGGLTQYF.

The genes are TRBV19 and TRBJ1-6; D ambiguous. This CDR3 spans 13 amino acids. Germline V lookup: CDR1 LNHDA, CDR2 SQIVND (reference sequence). V dropped 6 bases and J dropped 7 bases, with 10 bases sitting between them. CDR3 loop: CASSTSANSPLHF. CDR3 nucleotides: TGTGCCAGTAGCACCAGTGCCAATTCACCCCTCCACTTT.

V usage is TRBV19 and J usage is TRBJ2-1, with TRBD2 as a possible D gene (5 bases). The germline V gene has CDR1 LNHDA and CDR2 SQIVND (reference sequence). CDR3 length equals 15 residues. With 3 bases removed from V and 2 bases from J, the gap between germline ends came to 11 bases. CDR3 in amino acids: CASSMQAGTYNEQFF. In nucleotides, the CDR3 is TGTGCCAGTAGTATGCAGGCGGGCACCTACAATGAGCAGTTCTTC.

CDR3 in DNA: TGTGCCAGCAGCTTAGAGGGAGACTCACCCCTCCACTTT. Translating it yields CASSLEGDSPLHF. J is TRBJ1-6 and V is TRBV7-9, with D unclear. Germline CDR1 reads SEHNR; CDR2 reads FQNEAQ (reference sequence). The CDR3 contains 13 residues. V was clipped by 1 base and J by 10 bases, with 8 bases between them.

In nucleotides, the CDR3 is TGTGCCAGTAGTTCAACAGGGTTCGATGAGCAGTTCTTC. Its protein product is CASSSTGFDEQFF. The V and J genes are TRBV19 and TRBJ2-1; possible D gene TRBD1, 6 bases. Trimming cost V 5 bases and J 8 bases, with 13 bases left between them. CDR1 LNHDA and CDR2 SQIVND come from the germline V gene (reference sequence). The CDR3 runs to 13 residues.

V gene TRBV10-1 combines with J gene TRBJ2-2; no clear D gene. Germline CDR1 is WNHNN and CDR2 is SYGVQD (reference sequence). CDR3 length: 15 residues. V was trimmed by 3 bases and J by 0 bases, leaving 8 bases between them. The CDR3 nucleotides are TGCGCCAGCAGTGAACAGCCATCGAACACCGGGGAGCTGTTTTTT. Translation gives CASSEQPSNTGELFF.

The chain has TRBV9 and TRBJ1-1, with 8 bases lining up with TRBD1. The CDR3 totals 16 residues. Germline CDR1 is SGDLS and CDR2 is YYNGEE. The junction had 7 bases not matched to a gene; V was cut back by 3 bases and J by 0 bases. The CDR3 DNA follows: TGTGCCAGCAGCGCCGCCGGGGGACAGGTGAACACTGAAGCTTTCTTT. Its translation: CASSAAGGQVNTEAFF.

A few counts support this clone. The chain couples TRBV25-1 to TRBJ1-3; 10 bases match TRBD1. Germline V gene sequence: CDR1 MGHDK, CDR2 SYGVNS. The V gene end was trimmed by 5 bases and the J gene end by 4 bases; junction bases not matched to a gene: 8. The CDR3 sequence is 16 residues long. The CDR3 reads CASSPTDRGQGNTIYF. The CDR3 DNA is TGTGCCAGCAGTCCGACTGACAGGGGGCAAGGAAACACCATATATTTT.

The chain uses TRBV7-6 and TRBJ2-7, with 11 bases fitting TRBD1. Germline V lookup: CDR1 SGHVS, CDR2 FNYEAQ. J lost 7 bases, V lost 1 base, and 6 bases had no gene match. This CDR3 comprises 15 residues. The CDR3 DNA reads as TGTGCCAGCAGCTTAGGCGGACAGGGGGCTAAAGAGCAGTACTTC. As protein: CASSLGGQGAKEQYF.

The rearrangement uses TRBV14 and TRBJ2-6; a possible D gene is TRBD2 (6 bases). This CDR3 spans 21 amino acids. Trimming stripped 1 base from V and 4 bases from J, with 26 bases between. Germline V gene data show CDR1 as SGHDN and CDR2 as FVKESK. The CDR3 sequence is CASSQAVGFGRGGSGANVLTF. The CDR3 DNA reads TGTGCCAGCAGCCAAGCTGTCGGTTTCGGTCGGGGAGGCTCCGGGGCCAACGTCCTGACTTTC. The whole variable domain, filled in from reference TRBV14 and TRBJ2-6, reads EAGVTQFPSHSVIEKGQTVTLRCDPISGHDNLYWYRRVMGKEIKFLLHFVKESKQDESGMPNNRFLAERTGGTYSTLKVQPAELEDSGVYFCASSQAVGFGRGGSGANVLTFGAGSRLTVL.